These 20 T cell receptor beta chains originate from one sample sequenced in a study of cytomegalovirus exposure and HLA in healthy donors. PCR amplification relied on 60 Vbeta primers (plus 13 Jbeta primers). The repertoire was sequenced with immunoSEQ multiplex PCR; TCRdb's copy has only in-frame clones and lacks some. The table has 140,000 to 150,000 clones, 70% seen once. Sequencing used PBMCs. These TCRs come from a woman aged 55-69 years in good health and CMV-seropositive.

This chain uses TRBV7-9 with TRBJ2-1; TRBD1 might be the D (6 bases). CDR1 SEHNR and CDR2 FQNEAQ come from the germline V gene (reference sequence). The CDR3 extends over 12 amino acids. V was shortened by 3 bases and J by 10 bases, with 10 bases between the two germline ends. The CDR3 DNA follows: TGTGCCAGCAGCTTGGGGGCTGGAGAGCAGTTCTTC. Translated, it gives CASSLGAGEQFF.

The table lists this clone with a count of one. Written as DNA, the CDR3 is TGCAGCGTTGAGTGGGCCCTGGAAAGGGGAGCTTTCTTT. This sequence encodes CSVEWALERGAFF. The chain links TRBV29-1 to TRBJ1-1; a weak D match, TRBD1 (5 bases). Germline CDR1 SQVTM, CDR2 ANQGSEA. Trimming took off 3 bases at V and 10 bases at J, with 18 bases between the two ends. This CDR3 contains 13 residues.

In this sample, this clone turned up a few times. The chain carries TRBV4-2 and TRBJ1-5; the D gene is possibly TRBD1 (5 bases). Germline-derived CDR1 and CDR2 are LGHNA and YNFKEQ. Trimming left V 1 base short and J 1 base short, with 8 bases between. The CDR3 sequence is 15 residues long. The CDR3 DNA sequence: TGTGCCAGCAGCCAAGGACAGAGCAGCAATCAGCCCCAGCATTTT. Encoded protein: CASSQGQSSNQPQHF.

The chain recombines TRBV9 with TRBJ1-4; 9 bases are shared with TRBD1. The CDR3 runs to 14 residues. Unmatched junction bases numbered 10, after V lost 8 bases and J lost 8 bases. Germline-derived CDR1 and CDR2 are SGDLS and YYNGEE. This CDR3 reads CASSFGTGSEKLFF. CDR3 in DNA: TGTGCCAGTAGCTTCGGGACAGGGAGCGAAAAACTGTTTTTT.

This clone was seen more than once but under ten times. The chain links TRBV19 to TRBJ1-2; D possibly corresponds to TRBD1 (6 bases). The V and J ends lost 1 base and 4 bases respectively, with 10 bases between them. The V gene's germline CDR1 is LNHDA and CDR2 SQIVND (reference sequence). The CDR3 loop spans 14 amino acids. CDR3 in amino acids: CASSIGGGSYGYTF. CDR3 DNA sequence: TGTGCCAGTAGTATAGGTGGGGGCAGCTATGGCTACACCTTC.

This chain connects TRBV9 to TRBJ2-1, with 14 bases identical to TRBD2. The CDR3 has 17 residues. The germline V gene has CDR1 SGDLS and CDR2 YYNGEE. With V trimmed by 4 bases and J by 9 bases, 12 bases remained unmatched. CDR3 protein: CASSPTGTSGRYGEQFF. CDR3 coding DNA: TGTGCCAGCAGCCCAACCGGGACTAGCGGGAGATACGGTGAGCAGTTCTTC.

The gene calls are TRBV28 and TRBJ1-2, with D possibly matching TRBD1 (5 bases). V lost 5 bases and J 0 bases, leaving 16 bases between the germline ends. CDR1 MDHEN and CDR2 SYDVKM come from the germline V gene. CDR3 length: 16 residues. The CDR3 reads CASSHGGSSTNYGYTF. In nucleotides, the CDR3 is TGTGCCAGCAGTCATGGGGGGAGTTCCACTAACTATGGCTACACCTTC.

The CDR3 reads CASSEHGLAANTGELFF. CDR3 nucleotide sequence: TGTGCCAGCAGTGAACATGGGCTAGCGGCGAACACCGGGGAGCTGTTTTTT. This chain joins TRBV6-1 and TRBJ2-2, with TRBD2 matching over 7 bases. The CDR3 sequence is 17 residues long. CDR1 MNHNS and CDR2 SASEGT come from the germline V gene. V lost 2 bases, J lost 0 bases, and 6 bases stayed unmatched.

The CDR3 region is CASSFLSVTDTQYF. In DNA form, the CDR3 reads TGTGCCAGCAGTTTTTTGAGTGTCACAGATACGCAGTATTTT. The chain couples TRBV27 to TRBJ2-3; D gene uncertain. CDR1 MNHEY and CDR2 SMNVEV come from the germline V gene (reference sequence). Trimming removed 3 bases from V and 2 bases from J, with 9 bases in between. This CDR3 region has 14 residues.

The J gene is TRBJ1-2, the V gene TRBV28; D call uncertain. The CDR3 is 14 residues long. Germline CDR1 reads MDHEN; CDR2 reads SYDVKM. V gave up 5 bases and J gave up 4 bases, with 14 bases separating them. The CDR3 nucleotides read TGTGCCAGCAGTCCGAGGCATCTGGGCTATGGCTACACCTTC. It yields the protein CASSPRHLGYGYTF.

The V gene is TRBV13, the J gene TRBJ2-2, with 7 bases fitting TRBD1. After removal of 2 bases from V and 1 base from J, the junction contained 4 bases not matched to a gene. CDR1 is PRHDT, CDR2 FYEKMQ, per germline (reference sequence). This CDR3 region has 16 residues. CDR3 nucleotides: TGTGCCAGCAGCTTATTTGGGACAGAGAACACCGGGGAGCTGTTTTTT. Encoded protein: CASSLFGTENTGELFF.

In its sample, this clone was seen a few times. The CDR3 reads CASSQDRGRRSEAFF. The CDR3, as DNA: TGCGCCAGCAGCCAAGACAGGGGAAGAAGGTCTGAAGCTTTCTTT. The chain recombines TRBV4-1 with TRBJ1-1, with a weak D call TRBD1 (6 bases). Germline loops: CDR1 MGHRA, CDR2 YSYEKL. This CDR3 comprises 15 residues. With 0 bases removed from V and 6 bases from J, the gap between germline ends came to 14 bases.

The CDR3: CASGSRGMNTEAFF. In DNA form, the CDR3 reads TGTGCCAGCGGAAGTAGGGGGATGAACACTGAAGCTTTCTTT. The chain joins TRBV2 to TRBJ1-1, with TRBD1 as a possible D gene (6 bases). This CDR3 has 14 residues. V shed 8 bases and J shed 0 bases, with 13 bases lying between them. The germline CDR1 and CDR2 sequences are SNHLY and FYNNEI.

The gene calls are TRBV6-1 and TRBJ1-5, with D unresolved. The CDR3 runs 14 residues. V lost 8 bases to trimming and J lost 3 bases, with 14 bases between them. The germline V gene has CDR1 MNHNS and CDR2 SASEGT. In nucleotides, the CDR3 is TGTGCCAGCCTGGAGGGCGGGCCCAATCAGCCCCAGCATTTT. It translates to CASLEGGPNQPQHF.

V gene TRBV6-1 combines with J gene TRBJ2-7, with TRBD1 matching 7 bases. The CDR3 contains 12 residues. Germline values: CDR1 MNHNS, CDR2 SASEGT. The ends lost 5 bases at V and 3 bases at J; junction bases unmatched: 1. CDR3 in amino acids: CASSRDSYEQYF. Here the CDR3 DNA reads TGTGCCAGCAGTCGGGACAGCTACGAGCAGTACTTC.

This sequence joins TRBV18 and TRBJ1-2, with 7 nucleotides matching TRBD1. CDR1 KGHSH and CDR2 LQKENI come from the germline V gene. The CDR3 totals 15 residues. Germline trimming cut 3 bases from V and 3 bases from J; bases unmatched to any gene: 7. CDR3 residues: CASSPGDSPYYGYTF. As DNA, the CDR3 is TGTGCCAGCTCACCCGGGGACAGCCCCTACTATGGCTACACCTTC.

The CDR3 DNA reads TGTGCCAGCGCGGGACTAGCAGCGACCCAGTACTTC. Translation: CASAGLAATQYF. The chain carries TRBV2 and TRBJ2-5, with 9 bases that match TRBD2. Trimming cost V 8 bases and J 7 bases; bases outside gene matches: 5. This CDR3 is built from 12 residues. The germline gives CDR1 SNHLY, CDR2 FYNNEI.

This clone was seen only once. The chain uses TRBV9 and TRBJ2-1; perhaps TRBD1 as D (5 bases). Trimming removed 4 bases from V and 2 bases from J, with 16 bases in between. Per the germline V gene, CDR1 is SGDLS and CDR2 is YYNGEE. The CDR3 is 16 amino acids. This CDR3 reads CASSPVTAGPYNEQFF. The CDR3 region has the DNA TGTGCCAGCAGCCCAGTGACAGCCGGCCCCTACAATGAGCAGTTCTTC.

CDR3 protein: CASSYPTDRSYGYTF. The DNA for the CDR3 is TGTGCCAGCAGCTACCCGACAGACAGGAGCTATGGCTACACCTTC. J is TRBJ1-2 and V is TRBV11-2, with TRBD1 as a possible D gene (6 bases). The CDR3 totals 15 residues. The V gene's germline CDR1 is SGHAT and CDR2 FQNNGV. The germline V and J ends were trimmed by 4 bases and 4 bases, with 16 bases remaining between them.

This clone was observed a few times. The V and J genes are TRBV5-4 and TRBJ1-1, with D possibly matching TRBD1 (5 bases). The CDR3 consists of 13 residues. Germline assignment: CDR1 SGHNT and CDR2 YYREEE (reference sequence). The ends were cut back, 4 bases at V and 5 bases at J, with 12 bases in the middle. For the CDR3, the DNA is TGTGCCAGCAGCGCTGCTCAGGGTACTGAAGCTTTCTTT. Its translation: CASSAAQGTEAFF. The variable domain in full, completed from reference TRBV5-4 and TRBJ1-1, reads ETGVTQSPTHLIKTRGQQVTLRCSSQSGHNTVSWYQQALGQGPQFIFQYYREEENGRGNFPPRFSGLQFPNYSSELNVNALELDDSALYLCASSAAQGTEAFFGQGTRLTVV.